These 18 T cell receptor beta chains originate from one sample sequenced in a study of blood T cell repertoires in COVID-19. Data came from immunoSEQ multiplex PCR; TCRdb stores just in-frame clones and leaves some out. Among tens of thousands of clones, about 70% were seen once, and the ten largest hold around 23%. Sequenced input: peripheral blood. Receptor source: a woman aged 55-69 years in a cohort sampled during active or convalescent COVID-19.

The rearrangement links TRBV9 to TRBJ2-7; D perhaps matches TRBD1 (6 bases). Germline values: CDR1 SGDLS, CDR2 YYNGEE. This CDR3 comprises 13 residues. V lost 5 bases to trimming and J lost 6 bases, with 15 bases between them. CDR3 sequence: CASSLAGQSEQYF. CDR3 DNA sequence: TGTGCCAGCAGTTTAGCCGGACAGTCCGAGCAGTACTTC. Together with reference TRBV9 and TRBJ2-7, the CDR3 gives the full variable domain: DSGVTQTPKHLITATGQRVTLRCSPRSGDLSVYWYQQSLDQGLQFLIQYYNGEERAKGNILERFSAQQFPDLHSELNLSSLELGDSALYFCASSLAGQSEQYFGPGTRLTVT.

This clone was recorded once. The rearrangement links TRBV5-1 to TRBJ2-3, with D unresolved. CDR3 length: 16 amino acids. V was pared by 0 bases and J by 0 bases, with 11 bases between. CDR1 and CDR2 (germline): SGHRS, YFSETQ. The CDR3 bases are TGCGCCAGCAGCTTGGCCGTTATCCTAAGCACAGATACGCAGTATTTT. It specifies CASSLAVILSTDTQYF. Full variable domain (missing parts from reference TRBV5-1 and TRBJ2-3): KAGVTQTPRYLIKTRGQQVTLSCSPISGHRSVSWYQQTPGQGLQFLFEYFSETQRNKGNFPGRFSGRQFSNSRSEMNVSTLELGDSALYLCASSLAVILSTDTQYFGPGTRLTVL.

J is TRBJ1-2 and V is TRBV28, with 7 bases that match TRBD1. V was clipped by 7 bases and J by 5 bases; unmatched bases: 13. The CDR3 length is 15 residues. Germline V gives CDR1 MDHEN, CDR2 SYDVKM. In DNA form, the CDR3 reads TGTGCCAGCACCGCGGGTGGGCAGGGGGTTTATGGCTACACCTTC. Encoded protein: CASTAGGQGVYGYTF.

V gene TRBV5-5 combines with J gene TRBJ2-7; D ambiguous. Germline assignment: CDR1 SGHKS and CDR2 YYEKEE (reference sequence). The CDR3 length is 15 residues. V was shortened by 0 bases and J by 6 bases, with 16 bases between the two germline ends. CDR3 DNA sequence: TGTGCCAGCAGCTTGGATTCCGGGTCTCTTCGCGAGCAGTACTTC. Its translation: CASSLDSGSLREQYF.

The genes are TRBV7-3 and TRBJ1-3; D uncertain. Trimming shortened V by 0 bases and J by 0 bases, and 9 bases separated the two germline ends. CDR1 SGHTA and CDR2 FQGTGA come from the germline V gene. The CDR3 has 16 residues. CDR3 nucleotides: TGTGCCAGCAGCTTAACCCCCCGGAGCTCTGGAAACACCATATATTTT. Translating gives CASSLTPRSSGNTIYF.

The rearrangement uses TRBV30 and TRBJ2-7, with D possibly being TRBD2 (5 bases). Trimming stripped 2 bases from V and 3 bases from J, with 20 bases between. This CDR3 has 16 residues. CDR1 GTSNPN and CDR2 SVGIG come from the germline V gene (reference sequence). The DNA for the CDR3 is TGTGCCTGGAGTCCGGCGCCTCGGCGGGTCGGCTACGAGCAGTACTTC. As protein: CAWSPAPRRVGYEQYF.

The chain uses TRBV9 and TRBJ2-1, with 9 nucleotides matching TRBD1. V dropped 4 bases and J dropped 9; count of bases not matched to a gene: 11. The CDR3 covers 15 residues. Germline V CDR1 and CDR2: SGDLS, YYNGEE. The CDR3 DNA reads as TGTGCCAGCAGCAAACCGGGACAGGGACGGGGTGAGCAGTTCTTC. Protein product: CASSKPGQGRGEQFF.

The chain has TRBV3-1 (or the pseudogene TRBV3-2) and TRBJ1-1; no clear D. V gave up 2 bases and J gave up 1 base, with 8 bases separating them. This CDR3 comprises 14 residues. Per the germline V gene, CDR1 is LGHDT and CDR2 is YNNKEL (reference sequence). The CDR3 protein is CASSQTNKNTEAFF. Written as DNA, the CDR3 is TGTGCCAGCAGCCAAACTAACAAGAACACTGAAGCTTTCTTT.

This clone was found a few times. This chain joins TRBV28 and TRBJ1-2; the D is unclear. From germline, CDR1 is MDHEN and CDR2 SYDVKM. V shed 5 bases and J shed 6 bases, with 16 bases lying between them. The CDR3 runs to 14 residues. CDR3 sequence (DNA): TGTGCCAGCAGTCTATTGAAGAGAAAGAATGGCTACACCTTC. Protein product: CASSLLKRKNGYTF.

The chain recombines TRBV19 with TRBJ1-2, with a tentative D call TRBD1 (6 bases). In germline, CDR1 is LNHDA, CDR2 SQIVND (reference sequence). The length of the CDR3 is 16 residues. V lost 8 bases, J lost 8 bases, and 27 bases lay in between. CDR3: CASAPFLAGGAGGYTF. CDR3 nucleotide sequence: TGTGCCAGTGCTCCTTTCCTGGCCGGGGGGGCTGGCGGCTACACCTTC.

This chain connects TRBV5-1 to TRBJ2-1; 9 bases are shared with TRBD2. This CDR3 spans 17 amino acids. J lost 4 bases, V lost 0 bases, and 8 bases had no gene match. CDR1 is SGHRS, CDR2 YFSETQ, per germline. CDR3 in DNA: TGCGCCAGCAGCTTGGGCGGGGGGGCCACTGAGTACAATGAGCAGTTCTTC. Protein product: CASSLGGGATEYNEQFF.

This clone was counted only a few times. The chain is built from TRBV5-5 and TRBJ2-3; TRBD2 matches 12 bases. V lost 1 base, J lost 0 bases, and 9 bases stayed unmatched. This CDR3 comprises 19 residues. CDR1 and CDR2 (germline): SGHKS, YYEKEE (reference sequence). The CDR3 nucleotides are TGTGCCAGCAGCTTGCCCCCGACTAGCGGGGGCCTTAGCACAGATACGCAGTATTTT. It specifies CASSLPPTSGGLSTDTQYF.

This chain joins TRBV6-6 and TRBJ1-5, with TRBD1 identical over 9 bases. Germline lookup yields CDR1 MNHNY and CDR2 SVGAGI (reference sequence). CDR3 length: 16 residues. The trim removed 4 bases at V and 7 bases at J, leaving 11 bases unmatched. CDR3 coding DNA: TGTGCCAGCAGTTGGGGCTTGGACAGGGGAAGCCAGCCCCAGCATTTT. Residues: CASSWGLDRGSQPQHF.

The rearrangement links TRBV28 to TRBJ1-6; 12 positions match TRBD1. V was pared by 2 bases and J by 10 bases, with 3 bases of the junction left unmatched. This CDR3 has 15 amino acids. Germline lookup yields CDR1 MDHEN and CDR2 SYDVKM. CDR3 loop: CASSLGTGGWSPLHF. As DNA, the CDR3 is TGTGCCAGCAGTTTAGGGACAGGGGGCTGGTCACCCCTCCACTTT.

The chain links TRBV5-1 to TRBJ2-7; 7 bases are a match to TRBD1. Germline CDR1 is SGHRS and CDR2 is YFSETQ. CDR3 length equals 14 residues. J lost 2 bases, V lost 2 bases, and 4 bases had no gene match. Here the CDR3 reads CASSLLQGAYEQYF. CDR3 DNA sequence: TGCGCCAGCAGCTTATTGCAGGGGGCCTACGAGCAGTACTTC.

The chain is built from TRBV7-3 and TRBJ1-1, with a weak D call TRBD1 (5 bases). V was pared by 5 bases and J by 1 base, with 14 bases between. This CDR3 has 15 amino acids. CDR1 is SGHTA and CDR2 is FQGTGA in the germline V gene. The CDR3 DNA is TGTGCCAGCAGCCCCAGAGCAGGGTGGAACACTGAAGCTTTCTTT. Its translation: CASSPRAGWNTEAFF.

A few counts support this clone. For the CDR3, the DNA is TGTGCCAGCAGCCAAGTAACCGGGGAGCTGTTTTTT. This sequence encodes CASSQVTGELFF. The chain couples TRBV3-1 (or the pseudogene TRBV3-2) to TRBJ2-2; D ambiguous. V was trimmed by 1 base and J by 5 bases, leaving 2 bases between them. In germline, CDR1 is LGHDT, CDR2 YNNKEL (reference sequence). CDR3 size: 12 residues.

V usage is TRBV4-2 and J usage is TRBJ2-3; D perhaps matches TRBD1 (6 bases). In germline, CDR1 is LGHNA, CDR2 YNFKEQ. V lost 1 base and J lost 1, with 12 bases in between. The CDR3 is 16 residues long. The CDR3 here is CASSQVLAGGTDTQYF. Written as DNA, the CDR3 is TGTGCCAGCAGCCAAGTATTGGCAGGGGGCACAGATACGCAGTATTTT.